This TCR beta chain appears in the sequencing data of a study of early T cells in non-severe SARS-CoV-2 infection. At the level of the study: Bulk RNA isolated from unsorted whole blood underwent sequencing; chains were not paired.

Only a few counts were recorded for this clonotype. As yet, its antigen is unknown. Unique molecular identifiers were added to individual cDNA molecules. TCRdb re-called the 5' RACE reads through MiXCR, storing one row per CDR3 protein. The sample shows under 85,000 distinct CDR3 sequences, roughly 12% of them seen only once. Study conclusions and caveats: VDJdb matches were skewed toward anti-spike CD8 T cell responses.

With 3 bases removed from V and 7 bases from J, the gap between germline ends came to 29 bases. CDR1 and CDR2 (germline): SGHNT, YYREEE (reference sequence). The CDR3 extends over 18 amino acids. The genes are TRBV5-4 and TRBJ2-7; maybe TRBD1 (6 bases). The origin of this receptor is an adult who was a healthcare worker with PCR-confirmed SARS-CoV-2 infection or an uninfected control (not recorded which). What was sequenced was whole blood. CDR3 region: CASSSDQGSSLLRREQYF. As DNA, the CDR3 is TGTGCCAGCAGCTCGGATCAGGGGTCTAGCCTTCTCCGGAGAGAGCAGTACTTC.